This T cell receptor beta chain comes out of a study of blood T cell repertoires in COVID-19. Looking at the study overall: Samples came from the United States, Italy and Spain, spanning acute and convalescent COVID-19. Sources were T cells, B-cell-depleted T cells, or PBMCs; the material itself was cDNA or gDNA.

V lost 2 bases, J lost 1 base, and 5 bases lay in between. The CDR3 has 13 amino acids. Germline V gene data show CDR1 as MNHEY and CDR2 as SVGEGT. Per the authors' pipeline: Reference gene primer amplification in the assay estimated nucleated cell counts. Measured with immunoSEQ multiplex PCR; TCRdb has only the in-frame clones, and not every one. The V and J calls and the clone size are those of that table, but D and trimming were determined from the DNA. This table holds around 40,000 clones, around 83% found once. The source of this sequence is a woman aged 80 or older with active or convalescent COVID-19. The rearrangement links TRBV6-2 or TRBV6-3 to TRBJ1-1; D remains unclear. Sequenced sample: peripheral blood. CDR3 sequence: CASSYSRNTEAFF. The DNA of the CDR3 is TGTGCCAGCAGTTACAGTAGGAACACTGAAGCTTTCTTT.